What follows describes a single TCR beta chain. Regarding treatment: some 20 received Ad26.COV2.S at low or high dose, single or two shots; about 5 received placebo; per-sample allocation not given. Collection of samples fell on day 63 after the first vaccine or placebo injection. This sample is drawn from a study of Ad26.COV2.S vaccination and SARS-CoV-2 variants. Measured with immunoSEQ multiplex PCR; TCRdb has only the in-frame clones, and not every one. The sample comprises fewer than 300,000 clones, over 75% of which are singletons, and around 3% rests with the top ten. V lost 5 bases and J lost 6, with 19 bases in between. CDR1 and CDR2 (germline): SGHTA, FQGNSA. CDR3 length: 16 residues.

This specimen was peripheral blood, taken in a trial of Ad26.COV2.S vaccine versus placebo. This rearrangement joins TRBV7-2 to TRBJ2-2; D is ambiguous. This TCR was sampled from a person between 18 and 59 years old who received the Ad26.COV2.S COVID-19 vaccine or a placebo. CDR3 amino acids: CASSLSGVTGAGELFF. In DNA, the CDR3 is TGTGCCAGCAGCCTATCGGGCGTTACGGGCGCCGGGGAGCTGTTTTTT.